The 26 T cell receptor beta chains presented below share a single source sample, sequenced in a study of cytomegalovirus exposure and HLA in healthy donors. Use of 60 Vbeta and 13 Jbeta primers characterized the PCR. Profiling relied on immunoSEQ multiplex PCR, and the TCRdb table lists in-frame clones only, not all of them. The sample holds tens of thousands of clones, over 9% seen once. Sequenced material: PBMCs. These TCRs come from a man between 60 and 75 years old in good health and CMV-seropositive.

The V and J genes are TRBV29-1 and TRBJ2-7, with TRBD1 identical over 7 bases. CDR1 and CDR2 (germline): SQVTM, ANQGSEA. V dropped 4 bases and J dropped 4; count of bases not matched to a gene: 10. The CDR3 extends over 14 amino acids. DNA of the CDR3: TGCAGCGTTGGTGACCGGGACAGTGGATACGAGCAGTACTTC. Its protein product is CSVGDRDSGYEQYF.

This clone was counted only a few times. The chain couples TRBV5-6 to TRBJ2-7; no firm D call. With 0 bases removed from V and 3 bases from J, the gap between germline ends came to 7 bases. CDR3 length: 13 amino acids. The germline V gene has CDR1 SGHDT and CDR2 YYEEEE. The CDR3 sequence: CASSLVANYEQYV. DNA of the CDR3: TGTGCCAGCAGCTTGGTGGCTAACTACGAGCAGTACGTC.

The chain uses TRBV5-4 and TRBJ2-5, with 9 bases fitting TRBD2. This CDR3 has 15 amino acids. Germline V lookup: CDR1 SGHNT, CDR2 YYREEE (reference sequence). With V trimmed by 4 bases and J by 0 bases, 4 bases remained unmatched. The CDR3 DNA reads TGTGCCAGCAGCGGCGGGGGGGCGTACCAAGAGACCCAGTACTTC. This translates into CASSGGGAYQETQYF.

This rearrangement joins TRBV30 to TRBJ2-7; D may be TRBD2 (6 bases). V lost 0 bases and J 7 bases, leaving 16 bases between the germline ends. The CDR3 is 14 residues long. From germline, CDR1 is GTSNPN and CDR2 SVGIG (reference sequence). For the CDR3, the DNA is TGTGCCTGGAGTGTACTCGGGAGAGGAGGGGAGCAGTACTTC. Translation: CAWSVLGRGGEQYF.

This clone has more than one count but fewer than ten. The chain is built from TRBV4-2 and TRBJ2-1; TRBD2 aligns across 7 bases. With 1 base clipped from V and 4 bases from J, the junction kept 7 bases outside the gene matches. The CDR3 loop spans 16 amino acids. CDR1 is LGHNA, CDR2 YNFKEQ, per germline. The CDR3 region is CASSQGTASGYNEQFF. CDR3 DNA: TGTGCCAGCAGCCAAGGCACCGCTAGCGGATACAATGAGCAGTTCTTC.

The gene calls are TRBV9 and TRBJ1-3; unclear D gene. This CDR3 comprises 15 residues. Germline assignment: CDR1 SGDLS and CDR2 YYNGEE. V was pared by 0 bases and J by 0 bases, with 7 bases between. The CDR3 spells CASSVATNSGNTIYF. The CDR3 region has the DNA TGTGCCAGCAGCGTAGCTACCAACTCTGGAAACACCATATATTTT.

This clone has a handful of counts. The CDR3 protein is CASSGPQGRAETQYF. DNA for the CDR3: TGTGCCAGCAGTGGGCCACAGGGACGGGCGGAGACCCAGTACTTC. The chain joins TRBV2 to TRBJ2-5; a weak D match, TRBD1 (6 bases). Germline V gene sequence: CDR1 SNHLY, CDR2 FYNNEI. The CDR3 sequence is 15 residues long. Trimming cost V 4 bases and J 5 bases, with 17 bases left between them.

This clone was observed a few times. The chain joins TRBV6-5 to TRBJ1-5; 7 positions match TRBD1. The V gene end was trimmed by 5 bases and the J gene end by 3 bases; junction bases not matched to a gene: 7. The CDR3 loop spans 15 amino acids. Germline CDR1 reads MNHEY; CDR2 reads SVGAGI. The CDR3 region is CASSRDSSYNQPQHF. The CDR3 DNA follows: TGTGCCAGCAGTCGGGACAGTAGTTACAATCAGCCCCAGCATTTT.

The J gene is TRBJ1-3, the V gene TRBV11-2; D is undetermined. Germline V gives CDR1 SGHAT, CDR2 FQNNGV. Trimming removed 5 bases at V and 0 bases at J, with 8 bases between. CDR3 length equals 14 residues. The CDR3 loop is CASSREVSGNTIYF. DNA for the CDR3: TGTGCCAGCAGCCGGGAAGTCTCTGGAAACACCATATATTTT. Based on the CDR3 plus reference TRBV11-2 and TRBJ1-3, the full variable domain is EAGVAQSPRYKIIEKRQSVAFWCNPISGHATLYWYQQILGQGPKLLIQFQNNGVVDDSQLPKDRFSAERLKGVDSTLKIQPAKLEDSAVYLCASSREVSGNTIYFGEGSWLTVV.

The chain employs TRBV7-2 and TRBJ2-1, with 11 nucleotides matching TRBD2. The germline V gene has CDR1 SGHTA and CDR2 FQGNSA. V lost 3 bases and J lost 6; bases outside the gene matches: 4. The CDR3 is 15 residues long. Here the CDR3 DNA reads TGTGCCAGCAGCTTTAGCGGGGGGGCCTCCAATGAGCAGTTCTTC. It yields the protein CASSFSGGASNEQFF.

This clone came up a few times. CDR3 DNA sequence: TGCGCCAGCAGATCGACAGGAGACTTGGATACGCAGTATTTT. Translation gives CASRSTGDLDTQYF. This chain joins TRBV5-1 and TRBJ2-3; a possible D gene is TRBD1 (6 bases). The CDR3 sequence is 14 residues long. The germline V gene encodes CDR1 SGHRS and CDR2 YFSETQ. V was clipped by 5 bases and J by 6 bases, with 16 bases between them.

This clone has a handful of counts. The chain is built from TRBV4-2 and TRBJ2-5; a weak D match, TRBD1 (6 bases). This CDR3 has 13 residues. Between the trimmed V and J ends, which lost 1 base and 9 bases, there was a span of 12 bases. Germline-derived CDR1 and CDR2 are LGHNA and YNFKEQ. In DNA form, the CDR3 reads TGTGCCAGCAGCCAAGTTACTGAGGGGGCCCAGTACTTC. This translates into CASSQVTEGAQYF.

This clone was seen only a few times. V gene TRBV6-1 combines with J gene TRBJ2-5; D remains unclear. Trimming removed 4 bases from V and 1 base from J, with 7 bases in between. Germline V gives CDR1 MNHNS, CDR2 SASEGT. CDR3 length: 13 residues. The CDR3 is CASSALAQETQYF. The CDR3 bases are TGTGCCAGCAGTGCTTTGGCCCAAGAGACCCAGTACTTC.

This clone was counted between two and nine times. This chain uses TRBV28 with TRBJ1-5; 10 nucleotides line up with TRBD1. The trim removed 2 bases at V and 1 base at J, leaving 8 bases unmatched. This CDR3 is built from 18 residues. Germline CDR1 is MDHEN and CDR2 is SYDVKM. As DNA, the CDR3 is TGTGCCAGCAGTTTAGCTGGGGACAGGGGAATAAGCAATCAGCCCCAGCATTTT. This encodes CASSLAGDRGISNQPQHF.

About this clone: As the CDR3 is not closed by the conserved phenylalanine or tryptophan, this likely results from a read error. Because the CDR3's place on the DNA is in doubt, the DNA is left out and the CDR3 is given as listed by TCRdb. The chain recombines TRBV27 with TRBJ1-1; the D call TRBD1 from the table was never checked on the DNA. The CDR3 length equals 9 residues, ends included. CDR1 and CDR2 from the germline V gene are MNHEY and SMNVEV (reference sequence). CDR3 in amino acids: CASRRDRGC.

In its sample, this clone was seen a few times. Additional DNA sequences in this sample encode the identical CDR3. The chain combines TRBV6-5 with TRBJ2-1, with D possibly being TRBD2 (5 bases). Looked up from germline, CDR1 is MNHEY and CDR2 is SVGAGI. With 8 bases removed from V and 7 bases from J, the gap between germline ends came to 9 bases. CDR3 length: 11 amino acids. In DNA, the CDR3 is TGTGCCAGCGCCAGAGGGAATGAGCAGTTCTTC. Translating gives CASARGNEQFF.

The rearrangement joins TRBV28 to TRBJ2-1; 9 nucleotides line up with TRBD1. The length of the CDR3 is 15 residues. V shed 5 bases and J 4 bases; nucleotides not matched to a gene: 6. Germline CDR1 is MDHEN and CDR2 is SYDVKM. Here the CDR3 DNA reads TGTGCCAGCAGTGGACAGGGGAGGTGGTACAATGAGCAGTTCTTC. The encoded protein is CASSGQGRWYNEQFF.

The chain uses TRBV12-5 and TRBJ2-3; 14 positions agree with TRBD2. From germline, CDR1 is LGHNT and CDR2 FRNRAP. The CDR3 is 16 residues long. J lost 5 bases, V lost 5 bases, and 6 bases had no gene match. The CDR3: CASGPGLAGVGDTQYF. CDR3 DNA: TGTGCTAGTGGTCCGGGACTAGCGGGAGTTGGAGATACGCAGTATTTT.

The rearrangement uses TRBV30 and TRBJ1-1, with 7 positions matching TRBD1. The germline CDR1 and CDR2 sequences are GTSNPN and SVGIG (reference sequence). V was pared by 5 bases and J by 4 bases, with 7 bases of the junction left unmatched. The CDR3 is 13 amino acids. CDR3 sequence (DNA): TGTGCCTGGGAACAGGGGCTCGTCACTGAAGCTTTCTTT. As protein: CAWEQGLVTEAFF.

The chain employs TRBV5-1 and TRBJ1-2, with TRBD1 identical over 10 bases. The CDR3 is 15 amino acids. Germline assignment: CDR1 SGHRS and CDR2 YFSETQ. The junction had 7 bases not matched to a gene; V was cut back by 2 bases and J by 6 bases. The CDR3 sequence is CASSLPSGQGHGYTF. DNA of the CDR3: TGCGCCAGCAGCTTACCCTCGGGACAGGGGCATGGCTACACCTTC.

The chain joins TRBV2 to TRBJ2-2; tentative D call: TRBD1 (6 bases). V lost 7 bases to trimming and J lost 5 bases, with 20 bases between them. Germline V lookup: CDR1 SNHLY, CDR2 FYNNEI. There are 16 residues in the CDR3. As DNA, the CDR3 is TGTGCCAGCACATCCCGCCCAGGGGTGGGGACCGGGGAGCTGTTTTTT. This gives the protein CASTSRPGVGTGELFF.

The rearrangement uses TRBV7-6 and TRBJ1-5; D uncertain. Germline V gene lookup returns CDR1 SGHVS and CDR2 FNYEAQ. V lost 0 bases to trimming and J lost 0 bases, with 6 bases between them. This CDR3 is built from 15 residues. The CDR3 DNA is TGTGCCAGCAGCTTAGCGGAGCATAGCAATCAGCCCCAGCATTTT. Translating gives CASSLAEHSNQPQHF.

The rearrangement uses TRBV7-9 and TRBJ1-1, with 10 bases that match TRBD1. Germline V gene lookup returns CDR1 SEHNR and CDR2 FQNEAQ (reference sequence). The V gene end was trimmed by 5 bases and the J gene end by 4 bases; junction bases not matched to a gene: 13. CDR3 length: 17 residues. The CDR3 sequence: CASSPSVAGTGVTEAFF. CDR3 bases: TGTGCCAGCAGCCCATCGGTCGCCGGGACAGGGGTCACTGAAGCTTTCTTT.

The chain links TRBV6-5 to TRBJ1-1; TRBD1 might be the D (6 bases). Per the germline V gene, CDR1 is MNHEY and CDR2 is SVGAGI. This CDR3 is built from 14 residues. Between the trimmed V and J ends, which lost 2 bases and 3 bases, there was a span of 10 bases. The CDR3 region has the DNA TGTGCCAGCAGTTACGGGGCAGGGGACACTGAAGCTTTCTTT. As protein: CASSYGAGDTEAFF.

This clone was seen only a few times. The J gene is TRBJ1-5, the V gene TRBV6-5; D remains ambiguous. This CDR3 has 15 residues. Germline assignment: CDR1 MNHEY and CDR2 SVGAGI. V was pared by 0 bases and J by 0 bases, with 6 bases between. This CDR3 reads CASSYSRVSNQPQHF. DNA of the CDR3: TGTGCCAGCAGTTACTCACGGGTTAGCAATCAGCCCCAGCATTTT.

This clone was seen more than once but under ten times. The chain combines TRBV9 with TRBJ2-1; TRBD2 matches at 10 bases. The germline V gene has CDR1 SGDLS and CDR2 YYNGEE. The junction had 5 bases not matched to a gene; V was cut back by 0 bases and J by 5 bases. The CDR3 runs 16 residues. The CDR3 spells CASSVGGLAGDNEQFF. CDR3 bases: TGTGCCAGCAGCGTAGGAGGTCTAGCGGGGGACAATGAGCAGTTCTTC.